This TCR beta chain was observed in a study of blood T cell repertoires in COVID-19. Study information: Spain, Italy and the United States supplied samples that represented acute and convalescent COVID-19.

Methods used by the authors: Amplified reference gene primers provided the basis for estimating nucleated cell counts. Using immunoSEQ multiplex PCR, the repertoire was profiled, and TCRdb retains in-frame clones only, with some absent. That table gives V, J and clone size, and the DNA gave D and trimming. The repertoire holds almost 200,000 clones, with 80% to 90% as singletons. V gave up 5 bases and J gave up 8 bases; unmatched junction bases: 12. Germline lookup yields CDR1 LNHDA and CDR2 SQIVND (reference sequence). The length of the CDR3 is 16 residues. Clinical histories supplied by participants themselves formed the basis of cohort assignment. Donors in Cohort 3 counted as recovered after two negative PCRs, clearance, or symptom resolution.

This rearrangement joins TRBV19 to TRBJ1-4; TRBD1 matches at 9 bases. The receptor's source is a woman aged 18 to 35 who had recovered from COVID-19. The source material was PBMCs or T cells enriched from blood (not recorded which). CDR3 in DNA: TGTGCCAGTAGTCGGCCCCCGGGACAGGGAGTAGAAAAACTGTTTTTT. As protein: CASSRPPGQGVEKLFF.